Here is one TCR beta chain with its context. The data were taken from a study of blood T cell repertoires in COVID-19. Turning to the study itself: Specimens from acute and convalescent COVID-19 originated in the United States, Italy and Spain. PBMCs, B-cell-depleted T cells, or T cells provided the cDNA or gDNA that made up the material.

Under the authors' procedure: Estimates of nucleated cell counts were drawn from the amplification of reference gene primers. The assay was immunoSEQ multiplex PCR, and TCRdb's table has in-frame clones only and misses some. V, J and clone size reflect that table, while D and trimming were determined from the DNA. This table has under 75,000 clones, around 80% appearing once. Sequencing was performed on peripheral blood. The TCR sequence derives from a man aged 70 or older who had recovered from COVID-19.

The CDR3 DNA is TGTGCCAGCAGCTTGTCGGGAAATGAGCAGTTCTTC. Translated: CASSLSGNEQFF. The rearrangement links TRBV5-5 to TRBJ2-1, with D tentatively TRBD2 (5 bases). This CDR3 region has 12 residues. Germline values: CDR1 SGHKS, CDR2 YYEKEE (reference sequence). V lost 1 base and J lost 7, with 6 bases in between.